A single T cell receptor beta chain is shown here with its context. Its antigen has not been determined. Per-base qualities were not stored, and no clone one base away is much larger. After removal of 0 bases from V and 5 bases from J, the junction retains 4 bases not matched to a gene. Sequences MGHRA (CDR1) and YSYEKL (CDR2) are obtained from the germline V gene. The CDR3 numbers 14 residues from cysteine through phenylalanine. Of the read, only the CDR3 DNA is kept; its 42 bases are in frame from base 1. These data originate in a study of shared clonotypes between healthy human individuals (dated by TCRdb to about 2020). Regarding the research as a whole: Two women and a few men aged 18 to 49 years were included in the cohort. Per donor, three plates each were used for CD4 naive and CD4 memory, two for CD8 naive, and one for CD8 memory. Blood TCR repertoires of five healthy adults were deeply sequenced to estimate repertoire size and the extent of clonotype sharing between individuals. Different laboratories and diverse techniques were used to prepare libraries and sequence TCR repertoires, to increase sequencing depth and limit assay-specific biases. Between about 0.8 and 9 billion PBMCs per donor were obtained by leukapheresis. The investigation overall reported the following: Because the study included a small number of donors, the genetic and exposure-history diversity represented was limited. Sampling was restricted to blood, and TCR repertoires in tissues likely differ from the TCR repertoires found in blood. Estimated clonotype richness was generally larger for naive than for memory subsets. Rarefaction of sorted-subset datasets indicated incomplete sequencing despite the large sequencing depth. Compared with non-shared clonotypes, the clonotypes found in all four sorted-subset donors had higher generation probabilities. Pairwise subsampling led to the expectation that sequencing depth would affect the degree of clonotype sharing among donors. Across a handful of donors, approximately 5% of naive CD4, approximately 3.6% of naive CD8, under 2.5% of memory CD4, and 0.3% to 0.45% of memory CD8 clonotypes were shared.

Using the deep immunoSEQ assay, TCR CDR3 regions were amplified from genomic DNA by multiplex PCR. Genomic DNA extracted from each cell subset was distributed evenly over all wells of several immunoSEQ 96-well plates, and each plate served as one replicate. For sorted subsets, about 0.2 ug genomic DNA, equal to 25,000 to 35,000 T cell genomes, was loaded into each replicate PCR. Purified libraries were quantified with a Qubit 3.0 fluorometer, sized on a Bioanalyzer 2100, and re-quantified with the KAPA Library Quantification kit. Every immunoSEQ 96-well plate was sequenced on a separate single-read 150-cycle Illumina NextSeq 550 flow cell. In the paper's pipeline: Because the immunoSEQ output held only junctional sequences and lacked quality scores, the filtering could not match the filtering applied to full-length reads. To assign V/J genes and CDR3, sequences were annotated using PyIR, a Python wrapper for IgBLAST v1.9, with IMGT germline references. Reads were removed for weak V/J assignments (E-value above 1e-6), missing CDR3, stop codons, out-of-frame junctions, or ambiguous translated residues. A V3J clonotype was defined by an identical inferred V gene, J gene, and CDR3 amino acid sequence. Percentage overlap between repertoires was calculated by dividing the number of shared unique clonotypes by the size of the smaller repertoire. RTK rarefaction, the Chao1 estimator, and Recon v2.1 estimates of unobserved clonotypes were used to assess repertoire richness. OLGA was used to compute generation probabilities for all TCRbeta clonotypes that the gDNA method yielded from several donors. TCRdb holds this immuneACCESS table with in-frame rearrangements only. Some clones are missing; in checked studies, unresolved V genes explain under half, and the rest has no known cause. The DNA was the basis for D and trimming; V, J and clone size are from that table. The sample records around 2,100,000 clones, about 94% of which are singletons. Of the sample, roughly 1.2% is held by the ten largest clones.

CD8 naive samples were obtained by positive selection for CCR7 among CD45RO-negative cells, yielding a CD45RA+CCR7+ population from which TemRA cells were excluded. The donors were healthy, HIV-negative adults who had no recently reported acute infections or vaccinations. Only Caucasian adults living in Nashville, Tennessee, USA were represented among the donors. Blood was obtained by leukapheresis, after which PBMCs were separated by Ficoll-Histopaque density gradient centrifugation and cryopreserved in liquid nitrogen vapor phase. Analytical flow cytometry was used to check the purity and quantity of every magnetically sorted T cell population. Each sorted fraction had its genomic DNA isolated and then quantified by UV absorbance on a Nanodrop 2000c.

The source material was naive CD8+ T cells sorted from blood. The cell subset or site label, as the study defines it: CD45RA+CCR7+. The source is a man aged 18 to 29 in good health. Rearrangement joined TRBV4-1 to TRBJ2-7; 7 bases in the junction line up with TRBD1. The CDR3 amino acid sequence is: CASSQETGLDEQYF. The DNA sequence follows: TGCGCCAGCAGCCAAGAGACAGGGCTGGACGAGCAGTACTTC.